This T cell receptor (beta chain) was captured by sequencing in a study of technical replicates of blood from a few donors. Method: immunoSEQ multiplex PCR; TCRdb's copy keeps in-frame clones and lacks some. This table holds 75,000 to 90,000 clones, 75% to 95% found once. V shed 1 base and J shed 10 bases, with 7 bases lying between them. The CDR3 totals 12 residues. Germline values: CDR1 SNHLY, CDR2 FYNNEI. The sample comprised T cells isolated from PBMCs. The chain has TRBV2 and TRBJ1-4; no definite D call. This clonotype was sampled from a human donor in good health. The CDR3 is CASSEEGGKLFF. CDR3 DNA: TGTGCCAGCAGTGAAGAAGGCGGAAAACTGTTTTTT.